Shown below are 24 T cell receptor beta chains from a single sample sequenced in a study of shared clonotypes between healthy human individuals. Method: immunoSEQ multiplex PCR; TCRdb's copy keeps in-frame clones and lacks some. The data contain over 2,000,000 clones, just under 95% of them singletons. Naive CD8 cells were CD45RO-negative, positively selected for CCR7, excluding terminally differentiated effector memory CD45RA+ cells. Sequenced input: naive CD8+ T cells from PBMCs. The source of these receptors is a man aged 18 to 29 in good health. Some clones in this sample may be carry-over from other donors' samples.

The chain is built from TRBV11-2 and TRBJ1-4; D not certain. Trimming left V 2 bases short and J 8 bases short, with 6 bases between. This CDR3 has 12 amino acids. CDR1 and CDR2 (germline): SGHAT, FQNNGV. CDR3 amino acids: CASSLRWEKLFF. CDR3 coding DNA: TGTGCCAGCAGCTTACGTTGGGAAAAACTGTTTTTT.

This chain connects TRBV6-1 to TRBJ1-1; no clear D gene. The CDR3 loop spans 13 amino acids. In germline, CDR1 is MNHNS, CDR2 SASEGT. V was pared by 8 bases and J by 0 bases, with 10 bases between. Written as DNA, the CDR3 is TGTGCCAGCCCCGGCCCGATGAACACTGAAGCTTTCTTT. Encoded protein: CASPGPMNTEAFF.

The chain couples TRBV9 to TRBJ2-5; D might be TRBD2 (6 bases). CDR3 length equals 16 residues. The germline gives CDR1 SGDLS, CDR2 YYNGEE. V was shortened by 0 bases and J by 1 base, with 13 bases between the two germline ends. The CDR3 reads CASSVEGSGTQETQYF. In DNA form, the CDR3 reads TGTGCCAGCAGCGTAGAAGGTAGCGGCACCCAAGAGACCCAGTACTTC.

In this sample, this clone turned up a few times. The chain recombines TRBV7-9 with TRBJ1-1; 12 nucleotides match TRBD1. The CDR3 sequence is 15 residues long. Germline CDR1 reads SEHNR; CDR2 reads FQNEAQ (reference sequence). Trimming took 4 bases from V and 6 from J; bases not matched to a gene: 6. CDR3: CASSYRDRGLAEAFF. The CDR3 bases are TGTGCCAGCAGCTATCGGGACAGGGGGCTGGCTGAAGCTTTCTTT.

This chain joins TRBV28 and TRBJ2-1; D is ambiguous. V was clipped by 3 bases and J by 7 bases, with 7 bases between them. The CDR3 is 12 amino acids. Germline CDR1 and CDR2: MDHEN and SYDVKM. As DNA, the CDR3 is TGTGCCAGCAGTTTTCAGACGAATGAGCAGTTCTTC. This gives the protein CASSFQTNEQFF.

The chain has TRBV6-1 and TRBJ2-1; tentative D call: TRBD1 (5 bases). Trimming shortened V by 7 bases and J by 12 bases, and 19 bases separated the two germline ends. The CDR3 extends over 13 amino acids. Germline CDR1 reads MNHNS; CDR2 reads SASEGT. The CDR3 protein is CASTDPIGARQFF. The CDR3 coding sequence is TGTGCCAGCACCGACCCGATAGGGGCCAGGCAGTTCTTC.

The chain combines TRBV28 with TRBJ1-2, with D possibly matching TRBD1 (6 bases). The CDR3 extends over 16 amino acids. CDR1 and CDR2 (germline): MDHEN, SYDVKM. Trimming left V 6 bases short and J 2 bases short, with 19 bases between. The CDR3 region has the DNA TGTGCCAGCAGGGGAATGCAGGGGAGGACCAACTATGGCTACACCTTC. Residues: CASRGMQGRTNYGYTF.

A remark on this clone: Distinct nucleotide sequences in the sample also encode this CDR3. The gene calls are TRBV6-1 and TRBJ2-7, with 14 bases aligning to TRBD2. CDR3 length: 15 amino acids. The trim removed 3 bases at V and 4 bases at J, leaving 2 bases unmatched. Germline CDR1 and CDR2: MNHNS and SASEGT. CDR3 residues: CASSEGLAGEYEQYF. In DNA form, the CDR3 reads TGTGCCAGCAGTGAGGGACTAGCGGGAGAGTACGAGCAGTACTTC.

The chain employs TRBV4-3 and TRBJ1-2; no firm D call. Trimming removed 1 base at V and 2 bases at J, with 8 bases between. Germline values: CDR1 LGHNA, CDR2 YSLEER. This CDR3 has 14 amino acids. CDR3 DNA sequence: TGCGCCAGCAGCCAAGGCACGTTAAACTATGGCTACACCTTC. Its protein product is CASSQGTLNYGYTF.

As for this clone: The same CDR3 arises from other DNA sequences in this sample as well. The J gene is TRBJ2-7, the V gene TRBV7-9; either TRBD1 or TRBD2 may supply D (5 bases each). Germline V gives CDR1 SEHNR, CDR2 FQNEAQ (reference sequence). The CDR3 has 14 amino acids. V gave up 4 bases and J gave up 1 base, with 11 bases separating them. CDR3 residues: CASSSRDGSYEQYF. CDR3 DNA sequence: TGTGCCAGCAGCTCTCGGGACGGGTCCTACGAGCAGTACTTC.

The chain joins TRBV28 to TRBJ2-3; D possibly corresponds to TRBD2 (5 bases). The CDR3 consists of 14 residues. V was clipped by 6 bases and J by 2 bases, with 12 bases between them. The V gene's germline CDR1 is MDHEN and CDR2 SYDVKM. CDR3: CASRSGTNTDTQYF. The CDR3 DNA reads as TGTGCCAGCAGAAGCGGCACCAACACAGATACGCAGTATTTT.

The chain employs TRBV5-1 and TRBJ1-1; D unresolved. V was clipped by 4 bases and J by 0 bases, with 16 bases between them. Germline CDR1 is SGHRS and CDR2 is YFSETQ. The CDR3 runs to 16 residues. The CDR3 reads CASSPPKLGVNTEAFF. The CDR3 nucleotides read TGCGCCAGCAGCCCCCCAAAATTGGGAGTGAACACTGAAGCTTTCTTT.

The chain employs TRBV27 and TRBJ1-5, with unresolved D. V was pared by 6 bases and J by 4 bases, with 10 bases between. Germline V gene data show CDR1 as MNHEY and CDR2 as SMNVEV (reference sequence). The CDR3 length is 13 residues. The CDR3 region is CASRNIGNQPQHF. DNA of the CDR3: TGTGCCAGCAGGAATATCGGGAATCAGCCCCAGCATTTT.

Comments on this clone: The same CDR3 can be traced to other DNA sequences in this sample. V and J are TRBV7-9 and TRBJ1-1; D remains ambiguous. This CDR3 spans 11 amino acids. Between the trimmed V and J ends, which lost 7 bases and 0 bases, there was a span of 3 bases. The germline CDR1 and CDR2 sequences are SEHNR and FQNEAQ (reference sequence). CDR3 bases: TGTGCCAGCACTGTGAACACTGAAGCTTTCTTT. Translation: CASTVNTEAFF.

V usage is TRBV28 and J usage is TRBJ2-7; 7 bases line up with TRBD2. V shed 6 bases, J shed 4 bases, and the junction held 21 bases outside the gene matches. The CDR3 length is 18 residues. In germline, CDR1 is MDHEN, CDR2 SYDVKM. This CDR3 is CASRHLKEQSGDEYEQYF. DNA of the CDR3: TGTGCCAGCAGGCACCTTAAGGAACAGAGCGGGGATGAATACGAGCAGTACTTC.

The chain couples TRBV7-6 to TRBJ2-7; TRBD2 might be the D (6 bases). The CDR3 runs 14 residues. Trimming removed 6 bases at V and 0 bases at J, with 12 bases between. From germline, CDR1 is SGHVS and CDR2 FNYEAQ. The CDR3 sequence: CASRESGASYEQYF. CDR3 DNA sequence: TGTGCCAGCAGGGAGTCGGGAGCCTCCTACGAGCAGTACTTC.

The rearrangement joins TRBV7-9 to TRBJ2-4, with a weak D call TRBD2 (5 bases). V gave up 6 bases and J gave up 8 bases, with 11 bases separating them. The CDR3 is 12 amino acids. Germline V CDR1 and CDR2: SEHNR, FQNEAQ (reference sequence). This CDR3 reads CASSFGEYIQYF. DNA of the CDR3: TGTGCCAGCAGTTTCGGGGAATACATTCAGTACTTC.

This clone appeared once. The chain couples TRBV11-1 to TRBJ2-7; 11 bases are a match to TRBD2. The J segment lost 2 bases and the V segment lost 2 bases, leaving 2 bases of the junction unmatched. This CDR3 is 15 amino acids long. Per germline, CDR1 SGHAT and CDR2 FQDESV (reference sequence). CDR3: CASSLLAGGTYEQYF. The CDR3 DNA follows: TGTGCCAGCAGCTTACTAGCGGGAGGCACCTACGAGCAGTACTTC. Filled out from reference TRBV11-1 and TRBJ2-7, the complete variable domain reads EAEVAQSPRYKITEKSQAVAFWCDPISGHATLYWYRQILGQGPELLVQFQDESVVDDSQLPKDRFSAERLKGVDSTLKIQPAELGDSAMYLCASSLLAGGTYEQYFGPGTRLTVT.

The CDR3 bases are TGTGCCAGCAGGGAGCCCAGGACAGGAGGCTACACCTTC. It specifies CASREPRTGGYTF. The V call is TRBV7-9, the J call TRBJ1-2, with 7 bases fitting TRBD1. CDR3 length: 13 amino acids. In germline, CDR1 is SEHNR, CDR2 FQNEAQ (reference sequence). V was pared by 6 bases and J by 8 bases, with 9 bases of the junction left unmatched.

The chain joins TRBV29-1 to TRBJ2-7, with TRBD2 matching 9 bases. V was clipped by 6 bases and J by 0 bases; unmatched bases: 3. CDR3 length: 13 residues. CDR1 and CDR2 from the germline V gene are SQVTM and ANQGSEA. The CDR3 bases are TGCAGCGTACGACTAGCGGCCTCCTACGAGCAGTACTTC. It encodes CSVRLAASYEQYF.

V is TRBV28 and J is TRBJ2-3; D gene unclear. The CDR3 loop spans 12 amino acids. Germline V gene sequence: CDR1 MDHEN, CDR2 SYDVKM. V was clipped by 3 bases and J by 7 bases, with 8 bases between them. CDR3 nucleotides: TGTGCCAGCAGTTTCGAAGGGAATACGCAGTATTTT. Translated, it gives CASSFEGNTQYF.

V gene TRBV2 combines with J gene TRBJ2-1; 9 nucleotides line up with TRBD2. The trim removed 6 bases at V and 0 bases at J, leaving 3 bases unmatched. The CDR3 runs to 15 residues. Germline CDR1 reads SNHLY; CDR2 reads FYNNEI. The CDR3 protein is CASRSSGNSYNEQFF. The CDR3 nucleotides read TGTGCCAGCAGGTCTAGCGGGAACTCCTACAATGAGCAGTTCTTC.

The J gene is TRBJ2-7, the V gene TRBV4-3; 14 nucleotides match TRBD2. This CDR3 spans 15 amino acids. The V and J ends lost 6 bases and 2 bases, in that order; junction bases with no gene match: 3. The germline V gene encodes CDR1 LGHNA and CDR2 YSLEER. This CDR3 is CASRRLAGGPYEQYF. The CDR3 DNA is TGCGCCAGCAGACGACTAGCGGGAGGGCCCTACGAGCAGTACTTC.

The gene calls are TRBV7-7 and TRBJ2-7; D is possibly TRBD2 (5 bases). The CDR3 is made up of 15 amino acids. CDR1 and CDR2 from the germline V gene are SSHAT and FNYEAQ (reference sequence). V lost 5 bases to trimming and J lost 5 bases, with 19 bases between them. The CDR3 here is CASSPADYLSHEQYF. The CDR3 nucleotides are TGTGCCAGCAGCCCGGCCGACTACCTCTCTCACGAGCAGTACTTC.